Below are 15 T cell receptor beta chains sequenced from a single sample in a study of blood T cell repertoires in COVID-19. Some clones are missing from TCRdb's copy, which holds only in-frame ones; the method was immunoSEQ multiplex PCR. The sample has approximately 240,000 clones; around nine tenths are singletons. The sample taken for sequencing was PBMCs or T cells enriched from blood (not recorded which). These receptors were obtained from a young woman who had recovered from COVID-19.

This sequence joins TRBV4-2 and TRBJ2-1, with TRBD2 matching 8 bases. Germline CDR1 LGHNA, CDR2 YNFKEQ. Trimming at V came to 4 bases and at J to 1 base, leaving 12 bases not matched to a gene. The CDR3 has 18 residues. Here the CDR3 reads CASSPRTGGMMSYNEQFF. For the CDR3, the DNA is TGTGCCAGCAGCCCACGCACGGGGGGGATGATGTCCTACAATGAGCAGTTCTTC.

The rearrangement joins TRBV28 to TRBJ1-3; 7 positions agree with TRBD1. Germline V lookup: CDR1 MDHEN, CDR2 SYDVKM. The CDR3 loop spans 16 amino acids. V lost 4 bases, J lost 1 base, and 7 bases stayed unmatched. The CDR3 here is CASSSPTGWSGNTIYF. The CDR3 DNA follows: TGTGCCAGCAGTTCCCCGACAGGGTGGTCTGGAAACACCATATATTTT.

The V gene is TRBV19, the J gene TRBJ1-2; 8 nucleotides line up with TRBD1. Germline CDR1 reads LNHDA; CDR2 reads SQIVND (reference sequence). This CDR3 is 15 amino acids long. V lost 8 bases, J lost 2 bases, and 10 bases stayed unmatched. The CDR3, as DNA: TGTGCCAGTGGTAGCAGGACAGGGACAAACTATGGCTACACCTTC. It encodes CASGSRTGTNYGYTF.

The chain joins TRBV2 to TRBJ1-6; 7 positions match TRBD1. This CDR3 region has 13 residues. The V segment lost 6 bases and the J segment 8 bases; nucleotides outside the gene matches: 4. Germline V gene sequence: CDR1 SNHLY, CDR2 FYNNEI. The CDR3 protein is CASRDRWDSPLHF. DNA for the CDR3: TGTGCCAGCAGGGACAGGTGGGATTCACCCCTCCACTTT. Full variable domain (outside the CDR3, taken from reference TRBV2 and TRBJ1-6): EPEVTQTPSHQVTQMGQEVILRCVPISNHLYFYWYRQILGQKVEFLVSFYNNEISEKSEIFDDQFSVERPDGSNFTLKIRSTKLEDSAMYFCASRDRWDSPLHFGNGTRLTVT.

This sequence joins TRBV6-6 and TRBJ1-6, with D maybe TRBD1 (5 bases). Germline V CDR1 and CDR2: MNHNY, SVGAGI (reference sequence). The V and J ends lost 6 bases and 7 bases respectively, with 19 bases between them. This CDR3 spans 16 amino acids. CDR3 sequence: CASSSSDSYPNSPLHF. In DNA, the CDR3 is TGTGCCAGCAGCAGCTCAGACAGTTACCCCAATTCACCCCTCCACTTT.

The chain recombines TRBV9 with TRBJ1-6; the D is unclear. The germline V and J ends were trimmed by 4 bases and 4 bases, with 6 bases remaining between them. Germline V gene sequence: CDR1 SGDLS, CDR2 YYNGEE. The CDR3 runs to 13 residues. CDR3 nucleotide sequence: TGTGCCAGCAGCAGCGGTTATAATTCACCCCTCCACTTT. Its translation: CASSSGYNSPLHF.

The chain uses TRBV3-1 (or the pseudogene TRBV3-2) and TRBJ1-2, with TRBD1 matching over 12 bases. The CDR3 is 18 amino acids. Trimming removed 2 bases from V and 4 bases from J; junction bases left unmatched: 11. CDR1 is LGHDT, CDR2 YNNKEL, per germline (reference sequence). CDR3 loop: CASSQTPGQGARVYGYTF. The CDR3 DNA follows: TGTGCCAGCAGCCAAACACCGGGACAGGGGGCGCGGGTCTATGGCTACACCTTC.

V is TRBV19 and J is TRBJ2-5, with TRBD1 identical over 9 bases. The V gene end was trimmed by 3 bases and the J gene end by 5 bases; junction bases not matched to a gene: 1. Germline V gene sequence: CDR1 LNHDA, CDR2 SQIVND (reference sequence). This CDR3 spans 13 amino acids. Here the CDR3 DNA reads TGTGCCAGTAGTATTGGACAGGGGGAGACCCAGTACTTC. Amino acids: CASSIGQGETQYF.

The chain employs TRBV6-5 and TRBJ2-5; tentative D call: TRBD2 (5 bases). Germline CDR1 is MNHEY and CDR2 is SVGAGI. Trimming left V 7 bases short and J 5 bases short, with 8 bases between. CDR3 length: 11 residues. CDR3 amino acids: CASTRGETQYF. The CDR3 nucleotides are TGTGCCAGCACCCGCGGGGAGACCCAGTACTTC.

This rearrangement joins TRBV6-6 to TRBJ2-7; 12 bases match TRBD2. Germline V gene data show CDR1 as MNHNY and CDR2 as SVGAGI (reference sequence). This CDR3 contains 16 residues. Trimming took 7 bases from V and 3 from J; bases not matched to a gene: 10. The CDR3 bases are TGTGCCAGCACCCTGGGACTAGCGGGCTTTGACTACGAGCAGTACTTC. As protein: CASTLGLAGFDYEQYF.

The V gene is TRBV5-1, the J gene TRBJ2-3; possibly TRBD2 for D (6 bases). Germline V gives CDR1 SGHRS, CDR2 YFSETQ. V was trimmed by 4 bases and J by 0 bases, leaving 9 bases between them. The CDR3 covers 14 residues. DNA of the CDR3: TGCGCCAGCAGCCCGGGGGACAGCACAGATACGCAGTATTTT. Translated: CASSPGDSTDTQYF.

A single count supports this clone. The V call is TRBV7-9, the J call TRBJ2-5, with a weak D call TRBD1 (6 bases). The CDR3 loop spans 13 amino acids. CDR1 and CDR2 (germline): SEHNR, FQNEAQ (reference sequence). Trimming removed 2 bases from V and 4 bases from J, with 8 bases in between. The CDR3: CASSLQQGETQYF. The CDR3 DNA reads as TGTGCCAGCAGCTTACAACAGGGAGAGACCCAGTACTTC.

This clone was observed a single time. This chain connects TRBV12-5 to TRBJ1-2; D might be TRBD1 (5 bases). Germline assignment: CDR1 LGHNT and CDR2 FRNRAP. CDR3 length equals 14 residues. Trimming stripped 7 bases from V and 4 bases from J, with 16 bases between. The CDR3 reads CASDGGDRIYGYTF. Here the CDR3 DNA reads TGTGCTAGTGACGGGGGGGACCGGATCTATGGCTACACCTTC. Full variable domain (outside the CDR3, taken from reference TRBV12-5 and TRBJ1-2): DARVTQTPRHKVTEMGQEVTMRCQPILGHNTVFWYRQTMMQGLELLAYFRNRAPLDDSGMPKDRFSAEMPDATLATLKIQPSEPRDSAVYFCASDGGDRIYGYTFGSGTRLTVV.

The CDR3 region is CASRGTTGGVTEAFF. In DNA form, the CDR3 reads TGTGCCAGCAGGGGTACAACAGGGGGCGTCACTGAAGCTTTCTTT. The rearrangement uses TRBV6-5 and TRBJ1-1; TRBD1 aligns across 9 bases. This CDR3 contains 15 residues. With V trimmed by 6 bases and J by 4 bases, 9 bases remained unmatched. Germline V CDR1 and CDR2: MNHEY, SVGAGI.

The chain uses TRBV6-5 and TRBJ1-2; D gene uncertain. Germline lookup yields CDR1 MNHEY and CDR2 SVGAGI. The CDR3 sequence is 14 residues long. The ends were cut back, 8 bases at V and 3 bases at J, with 16 bases in the middle. The CDR3 here is CASLRKVSDYGYTF. CDR3 DNA: TGTGCCAGCCTTAGAAAAGTTTCGGACTATGGCTACACCTTC.